These 8 T cell receptor beta chains originate from one sample sequenced in a study of T-cell memory formation after mild COVID-19. Each CDR3 protein is one row after TCRdb ran MiXCR on the 5' RACE reads. The data show hundreds of thousands of distinct CDR3 sequences, approximately 15% seen once. Sequencing was done on a sample of PBMCs or a T cell subset sorted from them (not recorded which). The receptors here all came from a young man who had mild COVID-19 (a few samples of this study predate the infection). Cell type and time point are not known.

The rearrangement joins TRBV23-1 to TRBJ1-1, with unresolved D. TRBV23-1 is treated as an ORF (open reading frame) with a function not yet certain. The CDR3 totals 16 residues. Trimming pared 1 base from V and 3 bases from J, leaving 15 bases between. Here the CDR3 DNA reads TGCGCCAGCAGTCAATTAGCGGAGGCAAAGGACACTGAAGCTTTCTTT. Protein sequence: CASSQLAEAKDTEAFF.

The rearrangement uses TRBV4-2 and TRBJ2-7, with 7 bases identical to TRBD1. The V and J ends lost 2 bases and 6 bases, in that order; junction bases with no gene match: 7. The CDR3 loop spans 14 amino acids. Germline V gene data show CDR1 as LGHNA and CDR2 as YNFKEQ. The CDR3 DNA follows: TGTGCCAGCAGCCAACTCGGGACAGCACTCGAGCAGTACTTC. This codes for CASSQLGTALEQYF.

This clonotype has only a few counts. The chain is built from TRBV18 and TRBJ2-1; D remains ambiguous. The CDR3 contains 14 residues. Germline V lookup: CDR1 KGHSH, CDR2 LQKENI. Trimming cost V 3 bases and J 10 bases, with 16 bases left between them. This chain's CDR3 is CASSPFDQTGEQFF. DNA for the CDR3: TGTGCCAGCTCACCGTTTGATCAGACCGGCGAGCAGTTCTTC.

This chain links TRBV7-2 with TRBJ1-6; D gene ambiguous. The CDR3 has 13 residues. Trimming took off 0 bases at V and 10 bases at J, with 7 bases between the two ends. CDR1 and CDR2 (germline): SGHTA, FQGNSA. The CDR3 sequence is CASSLAVVSPLHF. The CDR3, as DNA: TGTGCCAGCAGCTTAGCGGTGGTCTCACCCCTCCACTTT.

The rearrangement links TRBV7-6 to TRBJ2-3; 10 bases agree with TRBD1. The CDR3 covers 14 residues. Germline CDR1 and CDR2: SGHVS and FNYEAQ. V lost 1 base, J lost 8 bases, and 3 bases stayed unmatched. The CDR3 here is CASSLGTGGGTQYF. As DNA, the CDR3 is TGTGCCAGCAGCTTAGGGACAGGGGGAGGTACGCAGTATTTT. Combining the CDR3 with reference TRBV7-6 and TRBJ2-3 gives the whole variable domain GAGVSQSPRYKVTKRGQDVALRCDPISGHVSLYWYRQALGQGPEFLTYFNYEAQQDKSGLPNDRFSAERPEGSISTLTIQRTEQRDSAMYRCASSLGTGGGTQYFGPGTRLTVL.

This clonotype was counted between two and nine times. V is TRBV7-9 and J is TRBJ1-6; TRBD1 is a possible D gene (6 bases). The V end lost 3 bases, the J end lost 9 bases, and 9 bases lay between the germline ends. CDR3 length equals 13 residues. Germline V gene lookup returns CDR1 SEHNR and CDR2 FQNEAQ (reference sequence). CDR3 residues: CASSFSGVSPLHF. In DNA, the CDR3 is TGTGCCAGCAGCTTCTCAGGGGTTTCACCCCTCCACTTT. Together with reference TRBV7-9 and TRBJ1-6, the CDR3 gives the full variable domain: DTGVSQNPRHKITKRGQNVTFRCDPISEHNRLYWYRQTLGQGPEFLTYFQNEAQLEKSRLLSDRFSAERPKGSFSTLEIQRTEQGDSAMYLCASSFSGVSPLHFGNGTRLTVT.

The V call is TRBV12-3 or TRBV12-4, the J call TRBJ1-5; no reliable D call. Between the trimmed V and J ends, which lost 2 bases and 6 bases, there was a span of 5 bases. The CDR3 contains 12 residues. The CDR3 spells CASSLKGQPQHF. The CDR3 DNA follows: TGTGCCAGCAGTTTAAAGGGTCAGCCCCAGCATTTT.

The chain joins TRBV6-1 to TRBJ2-3; D unclear. Trimming took 8 bases from V and 2 from J, leaving 8 bases between them. Germline V gene data show CDR1 as MNHNS and CDR2 as SASEGT. The CDR3 runs 12 residues. CDR3 loop: CASVNPTDTQYF. CDR3 nucleotides: TGTGCCAGCGTGAACCCCACAGATACGCAGTATTTT.